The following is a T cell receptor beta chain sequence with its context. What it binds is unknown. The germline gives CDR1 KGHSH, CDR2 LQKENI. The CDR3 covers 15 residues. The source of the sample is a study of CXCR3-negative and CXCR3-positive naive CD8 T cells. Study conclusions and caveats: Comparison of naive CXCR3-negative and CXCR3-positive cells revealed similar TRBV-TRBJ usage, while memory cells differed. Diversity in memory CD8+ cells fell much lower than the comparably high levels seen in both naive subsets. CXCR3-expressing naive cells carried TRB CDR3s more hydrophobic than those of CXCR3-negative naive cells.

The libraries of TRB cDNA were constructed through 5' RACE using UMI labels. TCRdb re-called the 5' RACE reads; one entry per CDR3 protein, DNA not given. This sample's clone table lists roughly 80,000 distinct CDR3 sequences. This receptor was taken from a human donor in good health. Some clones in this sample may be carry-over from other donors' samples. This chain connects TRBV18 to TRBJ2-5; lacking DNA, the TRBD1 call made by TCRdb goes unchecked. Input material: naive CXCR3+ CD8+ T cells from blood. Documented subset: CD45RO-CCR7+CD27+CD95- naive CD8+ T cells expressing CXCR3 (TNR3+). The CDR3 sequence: CASSPGGDPQETQYF.